This paragraph reports one T cell receptor beta chain. Its antigen remains unknown. The data originate from a study of shared clonotypes between healthy human individuals. The study, taken as a whole, reports: Only blood samples were collected, and tissue repertoires likely differ.

Sequenced by immunoSEQ multiplex PCR; TCRdb stores in-frame clones only, minus some. The sample lists around 120,000 clones; around 64% were seen once. There are 13 residues in the CDR3. The trim removed 6 bases at V and 7 bases at J, leaving 4 bases unmatched. CDR1 MDHEN and CDR2 SYDVKM come from the germline V gene. The receptor was isolated from a woman younger than 45 in good health. The rearrangement joins TRBV28 to TRBJ1-5, with TRBD1 matching 9 bases. The sequenced sample was memory CD8+ T cells sorted from blood. Subset described: CD45RO+ cells pooled with CCR7-negative TemRA cells. This chain's CDR3 is CASRDRGRQPQHF. The CDR3 DNA is TGTGCCAGCAGGGACAGGGGCCGGCAGCCCCAGCATTTT.